This TCR beta chain is drawn from a study of T cells in Graves' hyperthyroidism and ophthalmopathy. Study context: Sampling of peripheral blood happened at initial diagnosis, prior to any treatment. Notes on the study in general: Separating ophthalmopathy from stable hyperthyroidism was achieved by a 13 V-J model.

TCR beta CDR3 sequences were amplified from RNA transcripts. Researchers ran a first-round RT-PCR on the TCR CDR3 using the HTBI primer set. TCRdb called the multiplex PCR reads again in MiXCR, with one record for every CDR3 protein. The sample includes about 840,000 distinct CDR3 sequences, approximately 40% of them seen just once. In germline, CDR1 is SGDLS, CDR2 YYNGEE. This CDR3 spans 13 amino acids. V was trimmed by 0 bases and J by 6 bases, leaving 10 bases between them. This clonotype has at least ten counts. Its specificity is unknown. This chain uses TRBV9 with TRBJ2-7; D remains unclear. Sequenced material: blood. This clonotype was sampled from a man between 18 and 29 years old with Graves' hyperthyroidism. This chain's CDR3 is CASSVVPNTEQYF. CDR3 DNA sequence: TGTGCCAGCAGCGTAGTCCCCAACACCGAGCAGTACTTC. Full variable domain (missing parts from reference TRBV9 and TRBJ2-7): DSGVTQTPKHLITATGQRVTLRCSPRSGDLSVYWYQQSLDQGLQFLIQYYNGEERAKGNILERFSAQQFPDLHSELNLSSLELGDSALYFCASSVVPNTEQYFGPGTRLTVT.